A selection of T cell receptor beta chains follows, all from one sample in a study of cytomegalovirus exposure and HLA in healthy donors. Data came from immunoSEQ multiplex PCR; TCRdb stores just in-frame clones and leaves some out. Recorded for this sample: some 120,000 clones. The specimen was PBMCs. The receptors stem from a man younger than 40 in good health and CMV-seronegative. Each CDR3 is given with its conserved first and last residue. A D gene is named only where the DNA matches it firmly.

d_gene: TRBD2
j_gene: TRBJ2-3
v_gene: TRBV7-2
CDR3aa: CASSLRSSGKKLGTQYF
CDR3nt: TGTGCCAGCAGCTTAAGGAGTAGCGGGAAAAAGCTAGGTACGCAGTATTTT

d_gene: TRBD1
j_gene: TRBJ2-7
v_gene: TRBV4-2
CDR3aa: CASSPRQGATWEQYF
CDR3nt: TGTGCCAGCAGCCCCCGACAGGGGGCGACGTGGGAGCAGTACTTC

d_gene: TRBD1
j_gene: TRBJ2-2
v_gene: TRBV27
CDR3aa: CARYSGGNTGELFF
CDR3nt: TGTGCCAGGTATTCAGGGGGCAACACCGGGGAGCTGTTTTTT

d_gene: .
j_gene: TRBJ2-1
v_gene: TRBV5-6
CDR3aa: CASSLPLRGLSYNEQFF
CDR3nt: TGTGCCAGCAGCCTCCCTTTGCGGGGCTTATCCTACAATGAGCAGTTCTTC

d_gene: .
j_gene: TRBJ2-7
v_gene: TRBV7-9
CDR3aa: CASSRTTSYEQYF
CDR3nt: TGTGCCAGCTCAAGGACAACATCCTACGAGCAGTACTTC

d_gene: .
j_gene: TRBJ1-1
v_gene: TRBV6-1
CDR3aa: CASSYTGLNTEAFF
CDR3nt: TGTGCCAGCAGCTACACAGGTTTGAACACTGAAGCTTTCTTT

d_gene: .
j_gene: TRBJ2-3
v_gene: TRBV27
CDR3aa: CASSYLSPLSLTQPDTQYF
CDR3nt: TGTGCCAGCAGTTATCTTTCCCCCTTGTCCCTTACTCAACCAGATACGCAGTATTTT

d_gene: .
j_gene: TRBJ1-3
v_gene: TRBV28
CDR3aa: CASSYPGGRAASSGNTIYF
CDR3nt: TGTGCCAGCAGTTACCCGGGGGGAAGGGCCGCGAGCTCTGGAAACACCATATATTTT

d_gene: .
j_gene: TRBJ2-3
v_gene: TRBV5-1
CDR3aa: CASSLIQGTDTQYF
CDR3nt: TGCGCCAGCAGCTTGATTCAGGGCACAGATACGCAGTATTTT

d_gene: TRBD1
j_gene: TRBJ1-5
v_gene: TRBV2
CDR3aa: CASSDRGQQPQHF
CDR3nt: TGTGCCAGCAGTGACAGGGGGCAGCAGCCCCAGCATTTT

d_gene: .
j_gene: TRBJ2-2
v_gene: TRBV5-6
CDR3aa: CASSGLYYTGELFF
CDR3nt: TGTGCCAGCAGCGGTCTATATTACACCGGGGAGCTGTTTTTT

d_gene: TRBD1
j_gene: TRBJ1-1
v_gene: TRBV15
CDR3aa: CATSRADREAFF
CDR3nt: TGTGCCACCAGCAGAGCGGACAGGGAAGCTTTCTTT

d_gene: .
j_gene: TRBJ2-5
v_gene: TRBV2
CDR3aa: CASSRTPQETQYF
CDR3nt: TGTGCCAGCAGTCGGACACCCCAAGAGACCCAGTACTTC

d_gene: .
j_gene: TRBJ1-5
v_gene: TRBV28
CDR3aa: CASSSNGGREVHQPQHF
CDR3nt: TGTGCCAGCAGTTCCAATGGGGGGAGGGAGGTCCATCAGCCCCAGCATTTT

d_gene: TRBD1
j_gene: TRBJ2-5
v_gene: TRBV18
CDR3aa: CASSPPGQQKETQYF
CDR3nt: TGTGCCAGCTCACCACCGGGACAGCAGAAAGAGACCCAGTACTTC

d_gene: .
j_gene: TRBJ2-2
v_gene: TRBV6-1
CDR3aa: CASSEAWGGGGELFF
CDR3nt: TGTGCCAGCAGTGAAGCCTGGGGAGGGGGCGGGGAGCTGTTTTTT

d_gene: TRBD1
j_gene: TRBJ1-6
v_gene: TRBV5-1
CDR3aa: CASSLGTGGSPLHF
CDR3nt: TGCGCCAGCAGCTTAGGGACAGGGGGTTCACCCCTCCACTTT

d_gene: TRBD2
j_gene: TRBJ2-3
v_gene: TRBV6-5
CDR3aa: CASKLADTDTQYF
CDR3nt: TGTGCCAGCAAACTAGCGGACACAGATACGCAGTATTTT

d_gene: TRBD1
j_gene: TRBJ1-2
v_gene: TRBV19
CDR3aa: CASSSDRGLGGYTF
CDR3nt: TGTGCCAGTAGCAGTGACAGGGGGTTAGGCGGCTACACCTTC

d_gene: TRBD2
j_gene: TRBJ2-3
v_gene: TRBV5-4
CDR3aa: CASSGGGPSTDTQYF
CDR3nt: TGTGCCAGCAGCGGGGGGGGTCCTAGCACAGATACGCAGTATTTT

d_gene: .
j_gene: TRBJ2-2
v_gene: TRBV5-1
CDR3aa: CASSERDTGELFF
CDR3nt: TGCGCCAGCAGCGAGAGGGACACCGGGGAGCTGTTTTTT

d_gene: TRBD1
j_gene: TRBJ2-7
v_gene: TRBV6-6
CDR3aa: CASSYSGQGGYEQYF
CDR3nt: TGTGCCAGCAGTTACTCGGGACAGGGAGGCTACGAGCAGTACTTC

d_gene: .
j_gene: TRBJ2-3
v_gene: TRBV19
CDR3aa: CASSIGTSTDTQYF
CDR3nt: TGTGCCAGTAGTATCGGGACTTCCACAGATACGCAGTATTTT

d_gene: .
j_gene: TRBJ2-3
v_gene: TRBV14
CDR3aa: CASSQVQGRNTQYF
CDR3nt: TGTGCCAGCAGCCAAGTGCAGGGGAGAAACACGCAGTATTTT

d_gene: TRBD1
j_gene: TRBJ1-1
v_gene: TRBV7-9
CDR3aa: CASRSRDRAFFGNTEAFF
CDR3nt: TGTGCCAGCCGCTCCCGGGACAGGGCCTTTTTTGGGAACACTGAAGCTTTCTTT

d_gene: .
j_gene: TRBJ1-5
v_gene: TRBV11-2
CDR3aa: CASSPQTGGPQPQHF
CDR3nt: TGTGCCAGCAGCCCCCAAACGGGGGGGCCTCAGCCCCAGCATTTT

d_gene: TRBD2
j_gene: TRBJ2-1
v_gene: TRBV7-2
CDR3aa: CASSLVGGGEIYNEQFF
CDR3nt: TGTGCCAGCAGCTTAGTTGGCGGGGGGGAGATCTACAATGAGCAGTTCTTC

d_gene: .
j_gene: TRBJ1-3
v_gene: TRBV29-1
CDR3aa: CSVVGLRGGNTIYF
CDR3nt: TGCAGCGTCGTTGGCCTTCGGGGTGGAAACACCATATATTTT

d_gene: .
j_gene: TRBJ1-5
v_gene: TRBV18
CDR3aa: CASSSLGSGSNQPQHF
CDR3nt: TGTGCCAGCTCATCCCTGGGGAGTGGTAGCAATCAGCCCCAGCATTTT

d_gene: TRBD2
j_gene: TRBJ2-7
v_gene: TRBV7-9
CDR3aa: CASSQRGGFDEQYF
CDR3nt: TGTGCCAGCAGCCAGCGGGGGGGCTTCGACGAGCAGTACTTC

d_gene: TRBD1
j_gene: TRBJ1-1
v_gene: TRBV7-2
CDR3aa: CASSLGQGPREAFF
CDR3nt: TGTGCCAGCAGCTTAGGACAGGGGCCCCGCGAAGCTTTCTTT

d_gene: TRBD1
j_gene: TRBJ2-7
v_gene: TRBV11-1
CDR3aa: CASSLDRGYEQYF
CDR3nt: TGTGCCAGCAGCTTAGACAGGGGCTACGAGCAGTACTTC

d_gene: TRBD1
j_gene: TRBJ2-1
v_gene: TRBV5-1
CDR3aa: CASSPGTGKGNEQFF
CDR3nt: TGCGCCAGCAGCCCTGGGACAGGGAAAGGAAATGAGCAGTTCTTC

d_gene: TRBD1
j_gene: TRBJ1-1
v_gene: TRBV19
CDR3aa: CASSMGQGATEAFF
CDR3nt: TGTGCCAGTAGTATGGGACAGGGGGCTACTGAAGCTTTCTTT

d_gene: .
j_gene: TRBJ1-2
v_gene: TRBV5-4
CDR3aa: CASSTDINYGYTF
CDR3nt: TGTGCCAGCAGCACGGACATAAACTATGGCTACACCTTC

d_gene: .
j_gene: TRBJ1-5
v_gene: TRBV21-1
CDR3aa: CASSKFLAGRGTSNQPQHF
CDR3nt: TGTGCCAGCAGCAAATTCTTAGCGGGCAGGGGCACTAGCAATCAGCCCCAGCATTTT

d_gene: .
j_gene: TRBJ2-1
v_gene: TRBV5-4
CDR3aa: CASSSYRDIIREQFF
CDR3nt: TGTGCCAGCAGCTCATACCGGGACATAATACGGGAGCAGTTCTTC

d_gene: .
j_gene: TRBJ2-1
v_gene: TRBV5-1
CDR3aa: CASSLGGGAGDEQFF
CDR3nt: TGCGCCAGCAGCTTGGGAGGGGGGGCCGGCGATGAGCAGTTCTTC

d_gene: .
j_gene: TRBJ1-1
v_gene: TRBV2
CDR3aa: CASSYSLQGTEAFF
CDR3nt: TGTGCCAGCAGTTACAGCCTCCAGGGGACTGAAGCTTTCTTT

d_gene: .
j_gene: TRBJ1-5
v_gene: TRBV10-3
CDR3aa: CASHSGTDSNQPQHF
CDR3nt: TGTGCCTCACACAGCGGGACGGATAGCAATCAGCCCCAGCATTTT

d_gene: .
j_gene: TRBJ1-2
v_gene: TRBV5-1
CDR3aa: CASSLGGTPGYGYTF
CDR3nt: TGCGCCAGCAGCTTGGGAGGGACTCCGGGGTATGGCTACACCTTC

d_gene: .
j_gene: TRBJ2-7
v_gene: TRBV5-8
CDR3aa: CASSYMTGNEQYF
CDR3nt: TGTGCCAGCAGTTATATGACAGGCAACGAGCAGTACTTC

d_gene: .
j_gene: TRBJ2-7
v_gene: TRBV6-1
CDR3aa: CASSPNVRGHEQYF
CDR3nt: TGTGCCAGCAGCCCTAACGTTCGAGGCCACGAGCAGTACTTC

d_gene: .
j_gene: TRBJ2-2
v_gene: TRBV27
CDR3aa: CASSSPGLPNTGELFF
CDR3nt: TGTGCCAGCAGTTCGCCGGGACTGCCGAACACCGGGGAGCTGTTTTTT

d_gene: .
j_gene: TRBJ1-2
v_gene: TRBV5-8
CDR3aa: CASSLVLPGASYGYTF
CDR3nt: TGTGCCAGCAGCTTGGTTCTCCCAGGGGCCTCGTATGGCTACACCTTC

d_gene: TRBD1
j_gene: TRBJ2-1
v_gene: TRBV7-3
CDR3aa: CASSSRGTDEQFF
CDR3nt: TGTGCCAGCAGCTCCAGGGGGACAGATGAGCAGTTCTTC

d_gene: .
j_gene: TRBJ1-1
v_gene: TRBV7-2
CDR3aa: CASSLVINTEAFF
CDR3nt: TGTGCCAGTAGCTTAGTAATTAACACTGAAGCTTTCTTT

d_gene: TRBD1
j_gene: TRBJ2-7
v_gene: TRBV7-9
CDR3aa: CASSLGDRVHEQYF
CDR3nt: TGTGCCAGCAGCTTAGGGGACAGGGTACACGAGCAGTACTTC

d_gene: TRBD1
j_gene: TRBJ1-1
v_gene: TRBV7-9
CDR3aa: CASSSAQGGTEAFF
CDR3nt: TGTGCCAGCAGCTCCGCACAGGGGGGCACTGAAGCTTTCTTT

d_gene: TRBD1
j_gene: TRBJ1-2
v_gene: TRBV2
CDR3aa: CASKTGTGGGHGYTF
CDR3nt: TGTGCCAGCAAGACCGGGACAGGGGGCGGTCATGGCTACACCTTC